A single sample is the source of the 24 T cell receptor beta chains below, sequenced in a study of beta chain features in type 1 diabetes. The authors reverse transcribed all of the isolated RNA, so sequencing captured expressed TCRB transcripts. Repertoires were generated with immunoSEQ multiplex PCR, while TCRdb's copy carries only in-frame clones and drops some. The data contain approximately 120,000 clones, roughly 40% of them singletons. The sample consisted of stem cell memory CD4+ T cells from blood. These receptors all stem from a woman younger than 35 in good health.

V gene TRBV5-1 combines with J gene TRBJ1-4, with 10 bases that match TRBD1. V was pared by 0 bases and J by 7 bases, with 3 bases of the junction left unmatched. This CDR3 region has 15 residues. From germline, CDR1 is SGHRS and CDR2 YFSETQ. CDR3: CASSLVGDRGEKLFF. CDR3 nucleotides: TGCGCCAGCAGCTTGGTCGGGGACAGGGGTGAAAAACTGTTTTTT.

CDR3 in amino acids: CASRGRGYQETQYF. The CDR3, as DNA: TGTGCCAGCAGGGGCAGGGGGTACCAAGAGACCCAGTACTTC. V gene TRBV6-5 combines with J gene TRBJ2-5; 7 nucleotides line up with TRBD1. CDR1 MNHEY and CDR2 SVGAGI come from the germline V gene. The CDR3 sequence is 14 residues long. V was pared by 6 bases and J by 0 bases, with 4 bases of the junction left unmatched.

The rearrangement uses TRBV7-8 and TRBJ1-1; the D is unclear. Looked up from germline, CDR1 is SGHVS and CDR2 is FQNEAQ. V lost 2 bases and J lost 2, with 9 bases in between. The CDR3 loop spans 14 amino acids. For the CDR3, the DNA is TGTGCCAGCAGCTTAACTACTCCCAACACTGAAGCTTTCTTT. It encodes CASSLTTPNTEAFF.

The chain has TRBV20-1 and TRBJ2-7; the match to TRBD2 covers 8 bases. This CDR3 is 11 amino acids long. V lost 8 bases to trimming and J lost 3 bases; unmatched junction nucleotides: 3. Germline V gene data show CDR1 as DFQATT and CDR2 as SNEGSKA (reference sequence). The CDR3 here is CSQTSVYEQYF. In nucleotides, the CDR3 is TGCAGTCAGACTAGCGTCTACGAGCAGTACTTC.

The V gene is TRBV10-3, the J gene TRBJ2-7, with D possibly TRBD1 on 5 matching bases. Germline-derived CDR1 and CDR2 are ENHRY and SYGVKD. V was cut by 6 bases and J by 4 bases, with 13 bases left in between. The CDR3 loop spans 13 amino acids. The CDR3 sequence is CAISLRARYEQYF. CDR3 coding DNA: TGTGCCATCAGCCTCAGGGCAAGGTACGAGCAGTACTTC.

Only a few counts were recorded for this clone. V and J are TRBV4-2 and TRBJ1-2; 9 bases fit TRBD1. CDR1 LGHNA and CDR2 YNFKEQ come from the germline V gene. CDR3 length equals 15 residues. Losses at the gene ends were 2 bases for V and 3 bases for J; bases not matched to a gene: 4. The CDR3 nucleotides read TGTGCCAGCAGCCAAAGGGGACAGGGTGACTATGGCTACACCTTC. Translating it yields CASSQRGQGDYGYTF.

This clone came up a few times. The V gene is TRBV11-3, the J gene TRBJ2-6; TRBD1 matches at 7 bases. This CDR3 region has 15 residues. V lost 4 bases to trimming and J lost 2 bases; unmatched junction nucleotides: 2. Looked up from germline, CDR1 is SGHNT and CDR2 is YENEEA. CDR3 DNA: TGTGCCAGCAGCTCCGACAGGGCTGGGGCCAACGTCCTGACTTTC. Protein: CASSSDRAGANVLTF.

The V and J genes are TRBV18 and TRBJ2-7, with D perhaps matching TRBD1 (6 bases). Germline V gene lookup returns CDR1 KGHSH and CDR2 LQKENI. Trimming pared 1 base from V and 2 bases from J, leaving 15 bases between. The CDR3 extends over 16 amino acids. CDR3: CASSPLVTGTTYEQYF. The CDR3 DNA is TGTGCCAGCTCACCACTTGTTACAGGGACGACCTACGAGCAGTACTTC.

This clone was counted only a few times. V usage is TRBV2 and J usage is TRBJ1-2; 7 bases match TRBD1. With 7 bases clipped from V and 5 bases from J, the junction kept 10 bases outside the gene matches. The germline V gene encodes CDR1 SNHLY and CDR2 FYNNEI. The CDR3 has 14 amino acids. CDR3 DNA sequence: TGTGCCAGCACCCAGGGGGGAGGAGGGTATGGCTACACCTTC. Protein sequence: CASTQGGGGYGYTF.

This clone was seen a handful of times. The chain uses TRBV19 and TRBJ2-6; 9 nucleotides line up with TRBD1. V dropped 7 bases and J dropped 10; count of bases not matched to a gene: 11. This CDR3 spans 15 amino acids. Germline lookup yields CDR1 LNHDA and CDR2 SQIVND (reference sequence). The CDR3 loop is CASTSSGTGSNVLTF. In DNA, the CDR3 is TGTGCCAGTACCTCGTCCGGGACAGGGTCTAACGTCCTGACTTTC.

The gene calls are TRBV28 and TRBJ1-2; a weak D match, TRBD1 (5 bases). This CDR3 spans 12 amino acids. V was cut by 6 bases and J by 0 bases, with 5 bases left in between. Looked up from germline, CDR1 is MDHEN and CDR2 is SYDVKM. The CDR3 DNA is TGTGCCAGCAGGACAGCTAACTATGGCTACACCTTC. It specifies CASRTANYGYTF.

This clone was picked up a small number of times. Given the absence of the conserved phenylalanine or tryptophan at the CDR3 end, a read error is likely. The DNA is left out, because the CDR3 cannot be placed on it with certainty; the CDR3 is given as TCRdb lists it. The chain recombines TRBV10-3 with TRBJ2-7; the listed D gene, TRBD2, was not tested against the DNA. CDR1 is ENHRY and CDR2 is SYGVKD in the germline V gene. The CDR3 totals 14 residues, both ends included. CDR3 region: CAISESPPSSGRLL.

This clone was found a few times. The chain couples TRBV4-2 to TRBJ1-2, with D uncertain. With 1 base removed from V and 2 bases from J, the gap between germline ends came to 11 bases. Germline V gene sequence: CDR1 LGHNA, CDR2 YNFKEQ. The CDR3 runs 15 residues. CDR3 sequence reads: CASSQVLGGNYGYTF. Written as DNA, the CDR3 is TGTGCCAGCAGCCAAGTACTAGGTGGAAACTATGGCTACACCTTC.

This chain links TRBV28 with TRBJ2-2; no reliable D call. Trimming pared 9 bases from V and 2 bases from J, leaving 4 bases between. Germline lookup yields CDR1 MDHEN and CDR2 SYDVKM. The CDR3 runs 11 residues. CDR3 DNA: TGTGCCAGTCAAAACACCGGGGAGCTGTTTTTT. It is translated as CASQNTGELFF.

The V and J genes are TRBV28 and TRBJ1-1; 8 bases map to TRBD1. Germline V lookup: CDR1 MDHEN, CDR2 SYDVKM. The CDR3 has 13 amino acids. With 6 bases clipped from V and 8 bases from J, the junction kept 8 bases outside the gene matches. The DNA of the CDR3 is TGTGCCAGCAGGACAGGGGTGCCTGGAGAAGCTTTCTTT. Its protein product is CASRTGVPGEAFF.

V usage is TRBV2 and J usage is TRBJ2-1; the D is unclear. The germline V gene encodes CDR1 SNHLY and CDR2 FYNNEI. The CDR3 spans 13 residues. The V gene lost 7 bases and the J gene lost 5 bases, with 12 bases spanning the gap. This CDR3 is CASIFQYDNEQFF. CDR3 nucleotide sequence: TGTGCCAGCATCTTTCAGTATGACAATGAGCAGTTCTTC.

This clone was picked up a small number of times. The V gene is TRBV5-4, the J gene TRBJ2-5, with 8 bases fitting TRBD1. The CDR3 runs 15 residues. CDR1 is SGHNT and CDR2 is YYREEE in the germline V gene (reference sequence). Trimming took 3 bases from V and 4 from J; bases not matched to a gene: 8. Written as DNA, the CDR3 is TGTGCCAGCAGCTGGGTGGACAGGGTCGGAGAGACCCAGTACTTC. Translation gives CASSWVDRVGETQYF.

J is TRBJ2-5 and V is TRBV2; 7 bases fit TRBD2. The CDR3 runs to 13 residues. The V and J ends lost 6 bases and 5 bases, in that order; junction bases with no gene match: 6. Germline CDR1 and CDR2: SNHLY and FYNNEI. CDR3 region: CASRRGGWETQYF. The CDR3 region has the DNA TGTGCCAGCAGACGCGGGGGTTGGGAGACCCAGTACTTC.

This clone was seen only a few times. This chain links TRBV30 with TRBJ2-5, with 11 bases aligning to TRBD2. The CDR3 covers 15 residues. The germline gives CDR1 GTSNPN, CDR2 SVGIG (reference sequence). V dropped 1 base and J dropped 5; count of bases not matched to a gene: 6. The DNA for the CDR3 is TGTGCCTGGAGTGGTAGCGGGAGGGCCTATGAGACCCAGTACTTC. Translated, it gives CAWSGSGRAYETQYF.

This clone showed up just a few times. The rearrangement links TRBV18 to TRBJ2-7, with D maybe TRBD1 (6 bases). The CDR3 has 14 residues. Germline V CDR1 and CDR2: KGHSH, LQKENI. V was cut by 5 bases and J by 5 bases, with 16 bases left in between. This CDR3 reads CASSAFRGHDEQYF. The CDR3 nucleotides are TGTGCCAGCTCAGCGTTTCGGGGACACGACGAGCAGTACTTC.

This clone was observed a few times. The V gene is TRBV5-1, the J gene TRBJ2-1, with a weak D call TRBD2 (6 bases). CDR3 size: 16 residues. Per germline, CDR1 SGHRS and CDR2 YFSETQ. V gave up 6 bases and J gave up 7 bases, with 23 bases separating them. CDR3 in DNA: TGCGCCAGCACCACGATACAGGCTACTGGGGGGAATGAGCAGTTCTTC. This codes for CASTTIQATGGNEQFF.

The chain combines TRBV7-2 with TRBJ2-5, with 8 bases aligning to TRBD2. V was pared by 6 bases and J by 6 bases, with 6 bases of the junction left unmatched. CDR1 and CDR2 from the germline V gene are SGHTA and FQGNSA. The CDR3 length is 13 residues. CDR3 loop: CASRTAGEKTQYF. The CDR3 region has the DNA TGTGCCAGCAGAACAGCGGGAGAGAAGACCCAGTACTTC.

CDR3 region: CASSSQVANTEAFF. The DNA of the CDR3 is TGCGCCAGCAGCTCGCAGGTGGCGAACACTGAAGCTTTCTTT. The chain couples TRBV5-1 to TRBJ1-1, with D uncertain. V dropped 3 bases and J dropped 1 base, with 10 bases sitting between them. Germline V gives CDR1 SGHRS, CDR2 YFSETQ. This CDR3 is built from 14 residues.

CDR3 amino acids: CASSLRTGRSAKNIQYF. The CDR3 nucleotides read TGTGCCAGCAGCTTACGTACAGGGCGGTCCGCCAAAAACATTCAGTACTTC. The chain employs TRBV7-8 and TRBJ2-4; maybe TRBD1 (6 bases). V was clipped by 2 bases and J by 1 base, with 15 bases between them. The CDR3 sequence is 17 residues long. Germline-derived CDR1 and CDR2 are SGHVS and FQNEAQ.